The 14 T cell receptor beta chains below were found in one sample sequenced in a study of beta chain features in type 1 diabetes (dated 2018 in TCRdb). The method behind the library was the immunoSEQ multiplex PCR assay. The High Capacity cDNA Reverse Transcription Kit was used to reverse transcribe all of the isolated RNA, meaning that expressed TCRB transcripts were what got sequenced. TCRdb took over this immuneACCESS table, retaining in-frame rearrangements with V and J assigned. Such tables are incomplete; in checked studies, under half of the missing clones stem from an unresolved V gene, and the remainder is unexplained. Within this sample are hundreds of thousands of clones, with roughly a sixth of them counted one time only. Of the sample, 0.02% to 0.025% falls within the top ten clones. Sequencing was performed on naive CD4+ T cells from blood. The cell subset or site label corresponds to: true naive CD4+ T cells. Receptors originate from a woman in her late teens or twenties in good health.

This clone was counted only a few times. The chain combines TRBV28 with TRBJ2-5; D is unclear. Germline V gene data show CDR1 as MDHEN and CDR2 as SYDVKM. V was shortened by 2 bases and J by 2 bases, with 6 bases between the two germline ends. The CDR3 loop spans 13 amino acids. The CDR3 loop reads CASSLAQQETQYF. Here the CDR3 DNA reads TGTGCCAGCAGTTTAGCTCAGCAAGAGACCCAGTACTTC.

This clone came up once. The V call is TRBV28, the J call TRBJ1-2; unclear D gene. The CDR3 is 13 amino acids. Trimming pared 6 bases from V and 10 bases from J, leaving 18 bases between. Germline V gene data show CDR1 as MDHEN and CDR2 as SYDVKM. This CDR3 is CASSGMTGIFYTF. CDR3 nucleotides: TGTGCCAGCAGCGGAATGACCGGTATTTTCTACACCTTC.

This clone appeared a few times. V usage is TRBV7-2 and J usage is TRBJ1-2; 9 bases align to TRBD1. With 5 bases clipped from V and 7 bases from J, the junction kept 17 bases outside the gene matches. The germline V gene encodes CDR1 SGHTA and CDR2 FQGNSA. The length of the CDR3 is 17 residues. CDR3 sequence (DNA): TGTGCCAGCAGCCGCCCGGGACAGGGAGGTTCAGTACGTGGCTACACCTTC. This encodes CASSRPGQGGSVRGYTF.

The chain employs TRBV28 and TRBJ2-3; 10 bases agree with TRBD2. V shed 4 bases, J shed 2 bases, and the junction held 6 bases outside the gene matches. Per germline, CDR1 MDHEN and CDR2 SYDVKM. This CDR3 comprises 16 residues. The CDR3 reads CASSSSGTSATDTQYF. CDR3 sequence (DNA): TGTGCCAGCAGTTCGTCCGGGACTAGCGCCACAGATACGCAGTATTTT.

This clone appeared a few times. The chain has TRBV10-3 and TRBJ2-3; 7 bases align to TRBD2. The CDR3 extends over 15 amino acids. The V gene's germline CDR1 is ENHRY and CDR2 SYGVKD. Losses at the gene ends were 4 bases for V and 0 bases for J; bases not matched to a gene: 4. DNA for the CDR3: TGTGCCATCAGTGGTCTAGCGGACAGCACAGATACGCAGTATTTT. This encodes CAISGLADSTDTQYF.

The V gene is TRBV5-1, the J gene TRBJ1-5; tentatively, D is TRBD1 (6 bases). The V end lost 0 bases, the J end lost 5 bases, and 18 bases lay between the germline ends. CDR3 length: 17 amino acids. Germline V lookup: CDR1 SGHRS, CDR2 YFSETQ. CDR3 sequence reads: CASSLAPQQGGDQPQHF. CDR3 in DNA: TGCGCCAGCAGCTTGGCCCCACAACAGGGAGGCGATCAGCCCCAGCATTTT.

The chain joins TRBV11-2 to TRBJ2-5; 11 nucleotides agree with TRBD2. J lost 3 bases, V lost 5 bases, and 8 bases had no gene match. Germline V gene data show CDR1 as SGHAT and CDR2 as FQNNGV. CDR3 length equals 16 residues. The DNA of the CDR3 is TGTGCCAGCAGCCTAAGACTAGCGGGGAGGGAAGAGACCCAGTACTTC. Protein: CASSLRLAGREETQYF.

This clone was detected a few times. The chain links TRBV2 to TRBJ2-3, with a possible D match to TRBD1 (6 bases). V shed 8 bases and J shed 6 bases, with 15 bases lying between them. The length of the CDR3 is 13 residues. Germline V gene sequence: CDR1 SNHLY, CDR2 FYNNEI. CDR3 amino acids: CASDVDRGDTQYF. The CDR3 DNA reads TGTGCCAGCGACGTGGATAGGGGGGATACGCAGTATTTT.

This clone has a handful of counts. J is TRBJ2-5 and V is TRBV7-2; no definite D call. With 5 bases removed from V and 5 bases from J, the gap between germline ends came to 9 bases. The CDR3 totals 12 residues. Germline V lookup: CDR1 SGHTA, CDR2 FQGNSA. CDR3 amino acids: CASSLRWETQYF. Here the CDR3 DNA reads TGTGCCAGCAGCCTCCGCTGGGAGACCCAGTACTTC.

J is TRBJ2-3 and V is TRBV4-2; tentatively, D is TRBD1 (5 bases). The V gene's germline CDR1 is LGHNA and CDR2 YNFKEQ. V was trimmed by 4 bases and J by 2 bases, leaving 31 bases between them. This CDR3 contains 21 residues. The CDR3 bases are TGTGCCAGCAGCCGAACTACTCGGGCAGGGTCTACGGTTTTCGCCACAGATACGCAGTATTTT. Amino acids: CASSRTTRAGSTVFATDTQYF.

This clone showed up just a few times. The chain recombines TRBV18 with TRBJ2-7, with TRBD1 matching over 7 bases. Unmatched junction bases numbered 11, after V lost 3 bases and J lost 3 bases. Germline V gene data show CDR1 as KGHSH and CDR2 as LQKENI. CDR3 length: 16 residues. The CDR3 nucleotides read TGTGCCAGCTCACCTCCAAAAGGGGGCCCAGACTACGAGCAGTACTTC. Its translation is CASSPPKGGPDYEQYF. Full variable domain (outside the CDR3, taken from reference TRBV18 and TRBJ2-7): NAGVMQNPRHLVRRRGQEARLRCSPMKGHSHVYWYRQLPEEGLKFMVYLQKENIIDESGMPKERFSAEFPKEGPSILRIQQVVRGDSAAYFCASSPPKGGPDYEQYFGPGTRLTVT.

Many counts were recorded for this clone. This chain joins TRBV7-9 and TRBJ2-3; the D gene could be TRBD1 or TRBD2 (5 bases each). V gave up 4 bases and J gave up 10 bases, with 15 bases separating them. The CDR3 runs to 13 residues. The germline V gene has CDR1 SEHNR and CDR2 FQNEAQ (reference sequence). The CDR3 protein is CASSSAGTLPQYF. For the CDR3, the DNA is TGTGCCAGCAGCTCCGCCGGGACCCTCCCGCAGTATTTT. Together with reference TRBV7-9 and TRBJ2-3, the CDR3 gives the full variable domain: DTGVSQNPRHKITKRGQNVTFRCDPISEHNRLYWYRQTLGQGPEFLTYFQNEAQLEKSRLLSDRFSAERPKGSFSTLEIQRTEQGDSAMYLCASSSAGTLPQYFGPGTRLTVL.

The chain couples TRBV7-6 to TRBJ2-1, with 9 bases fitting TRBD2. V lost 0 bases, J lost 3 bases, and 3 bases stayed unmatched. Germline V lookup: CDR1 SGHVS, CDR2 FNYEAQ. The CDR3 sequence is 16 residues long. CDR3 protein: CASSLAPSGNYNEQFF. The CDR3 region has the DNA TGTGCCAGCAGCTTAGCCCCTAGCGGGAACTACAATGAGCAGTTCTTC.

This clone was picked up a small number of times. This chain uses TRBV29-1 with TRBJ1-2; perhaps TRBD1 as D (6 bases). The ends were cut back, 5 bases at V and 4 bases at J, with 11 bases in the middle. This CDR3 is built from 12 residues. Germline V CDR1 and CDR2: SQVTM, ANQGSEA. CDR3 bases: TGCAGCGTTTGGGGGGGGCCCTATGGCTACACCTTC. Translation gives CSVWGGPYGYTF.